These 12 T cell receptor beta chains share one sample of origin, sequenced in a study of shared clonotypes between healthy human individuals. Here immunoSEQ multiplex PCR was the method, and the copy in TCRdb shows in-frame clones only, minus some. The sample lists about a million clones, 77% occurring once. Sequencing used memory CD4+ T cells from PBMCs. The sample's subset: CD45RA-negative fraction. These receptors were taken from a young man in good health. Some clones in this sample may be carry-over from other donors' samples.

The CDR3 nucleotides are TGTGCCACCCCATCCCTCGTTGGGGGGTCGGAGGACTACGAGCAGTACTTC. Translation: CATPSLVGGSEDYEQYF. The V gene is TRBV27, the J gene TRBJ2-7, with a possible D match to TRBD2 (6 bases). The CDR3 loop spans 17 amino acids. Germline V CDR1 and CDR2: MNHEY, SMNVEV (reference sequence). V was pared by 10 bases and J by 3 bases, with 28 bases between.

This clone was seen only a few times. The chain couples TRBV27 to TRBJ1-5; D is possibly TRBD1 (5 bases). The CDR3 contains 14 residues. The V end lost 0 bases, the J end lost 4 bases, and 7 bases lay between the germline ends. The germline CDR1 and CDR2 sequences are MNHEY and SMNVEV (reference sequence). The CDR3 DNA reads TGTGCCAGCAGTTTATCTGGGGGGAATCAGCCCCAGCATTTT. It yields the protein CASSLSGGNQPQHF.

The CDR3 region has the DNA TGCGCCAGCAGTCCGGACAGGGCGGTAGAACACTACGAGCAGTACTTC. Residues: CASSPDRAVEHYEQYF. J is TRBJ2-7 and V is TRBV5-1, with 8 bases fitting TRBD1. V lost 5 bases and J lost 3; bases outside the gene matches: 13. Looked up from germline, CDR1 is SGHRS and CDR2 is YFSETQ. This CDR3 contains 16 residues.

The chain has TRBV27 and TRBJ2-3; 9 bases are a match to TRBD2. Germline trimming cut 7 bases from V and 8 bases from J; bases unmatched to any gene: 10. The CDR3 is 14 amino acids. Germline V gene sequence: CDR1 MNHEY, CDR2 SMNVEV (reference sequence). The CDR3 bases are TGTGCCAGCAAGTCGCGGGAGGGCCGGGGTACGCAGTATTTT. Protein: CASKSREGRGTQYF.

CDR3 residues: CASTILAGVETQYF. CDR3 nucleotides: TGTGCCAGCACCATACTAGCGGGCGTAGAGACCCAGTACTTC. The genes are TRBV7-9 and TRBJ2-5, with 9 nucleotides matching TRBD2. Germline CDR1 SEHNR, CDR2 FQNEAQ (reference sequence). The CDR3 loop spans 14 amino acids. Losses at the gene ends were 7 bases for V and 4 bases for J; bases not matched to a gene: 7.

The chain uses TRBV10-3 and TRBJ2-3; TRBD2 is a possible D gene (6 bases). CDR3 size: 14 residues. Germline CDR1 and CDR2: ENHRY and SYGVKD. Trimming took 8 bases from V and 0 from J, leaving 12 bases between them. The CDR3 protein is CAIGGGGSTDTQYF. CDR3 nucleotide sequence: TGTGCCATCGGGGGAGGCGGGAGCACAGATACGCAGTATTTT.

The chain links TRBV4-1 to TRBJ1-1; tentatively, D is TRBD1 (5 bases). Germline CDR1 reads MGHRA; CDR2 reads YSYEKL. The CDR3 sequence is 16 residues long. Between the trimmed V and J ends, which lost 0 bases and 2 bases, there was a span of 13 bases. The DNA for the CDR3 is TGCGCCAGCAGCCAAGATAACCAGGGTAGCAACACTGAAGCTTTCTTT. This codes for CASSQDNQGSNTEAFF.

The V call is TRBV6-5, the J call TRBJ2-1; D possibly corresponds to TRBD2 (5 bases). Germline CDR1 MNHEY, CDR2 SVGAGI. Trimming removed 6 bases from V and 7 bases from J, with 10 bases in between. The CDR3 runs to 12 residues. This CDR3 reads CASSQAENEQFF. CDR3 DNA sequence: TGTGCCAGCAGCCAAGCGGAAAATGAGCAGTTCTTC.

The chain employs TRBV18 and TRBJ1-4, with D possibly TRBD1 on 5 matching bases. V was shortened by 3 bases and J by 5 bases, with 10 bases between the two germline ends. CDR1 is KGHSH, CDR2 LQKENI, per germline. The CDR3 is 14 amino acids. CDR3 region: CASSPRGRNEKLFF. The CDR3 DNA is TGTGCCAGCTCACCGAGGGGACGGAATGAAAAACTGTTTTTT.

This clone has just a few counts. This chain joins TRBV11-2 and TRBJ2-7; D may be TRBD1 (7 bases). This CDR3 is 14 amino acids long. V shed 2 bases and J shed 5 bases, with 13 bases lying between them. Germline V gives CDR1 SGHAT, CDR2 FQNNGV. This CDR3 is CASSLIGGGDEQYF. The CDR3 coding sequence is TGTGCCAGCAGCTTAATAGGGGGCGGGGACGAGCAGTACTTC. Looking up the rest from reference TRBV11-2 and TRBJ2-7 gives the full variable domain: EAGVAQSPRYKIIEKRQSVAFWCNPISGHATLYWYQQILGQGPKLLIQFQNNGVVDDSQLPKDRFSAERLKGVDSTLKIQPAKLEDSAVYLCASSLIGGGDEQYFGPGTRLTVT.

As concerns this clone: At the DNA level, this CDR3 is encoded by other sequences in the same sample as well. The chain links TRBV15 to TRBJ2-7; D tentatively fits TRBD1 or TRBD2 (5 bases each). Germline V gene lookup returns CDR1 LNHNV and CDR2 YYDKDF (reference sequence). The CDR3 is 14 amino acids. V was clipped by 0 bases and J by 4 bases, with 10 bases between them. CDR3 DNA: TGTGCCACCAGCAGAGATCTTGGGGGTTACGAGCAGTACTTC. The encoded protein is CATSRDLGGYEQYF.

This clone was seen a single time. CDR3 sequence reads: CASSPTGANTDTQYF. The CDR3 bases are TGTGCCAGCAGCCCGACAGGGGCTAACACAGATACGCAGTATTTT. The V call is TRBV5-4, the J call TRBJ2-3, with TRBD1 matching 8 bases. The CDR3 spans 15 residues. The V gene's germline CDR1 is SGHNT and CDR2 YYREEE (reference sequence). The V segment lost 4 bases and the J segment 2 bases; nucleotides outside the gene matches: 6.